This T cell receptor beta chain derives from a study of identical twins. Study outcomes and limitations: Out-of-frame TCR alpha sharing in monozygotic twins exceeded recombination model predictions. Abundant cord blood beta clonotypes carried fewer insertions; memory repertoires showed none. Sequences that were out-of-frame, alpha and twin-shared displayed an excess of low generation probability.

CDR1 and CDR2 from the germline V gene are SGHNT and YYREEE (reference sequence). V lost 4 bases and J 9 bases, leaving 23 bases between the germline ends. The CDR3 spans 16 residues. As for this clonotype: Its target is unknown.

TCRdb re-called the 5' RACE reads with MiXCR, one entry per CDR3 protein. The data contain fewer than 350,000 distinct CDR3 sequences, about 8% of them singletons. This sample also belongs to another study, concerning yellow fever vaccine responses in identical twins.

The TCR originated in a woman between 18 and 29 years old in good health. Sequences were obtained from memory (CD45RO+) T cells sorted from blood. The V call is TRBV5-4, the J call TRBJ2-1, with D possibly called TRBD1 or TRBD2 (6 bases each). DNA of the CDR3: TGTGCCAGCAGCGGGGGGTATTCTAGCCTGACAGGTGAGCAGTTCTTC. It translates to CASSGGYSSLTGEQFF.